A single sample is the source of the 25 T cell receptor beta chains below, sequenced in a study of blood T cell repertoires in COVID-19. Here immunoSEQ multiplex PCR was the method, and the copy in TCRdb shows in-frame clones only, minus some. Of roughly 260,000 clones listed, approximately 89% are singletons. The sequencing sample was made of peripheral blood. The receptors here all came from a middle-aged man who had recovered from COVID-19.

The chain is built from TRBV3-1 (or the pseudogene TRBV3-2) and TRBJ2-1, with 15 bases that match TRBD2. This CDR3 has 15 amino acids. Per germline, CDR1 LGHDT and CDR2 YNNKEL (reference sequence). With V trimmed by 5 bases and J by 9 bases, 5 bases remained unmatched. The CDR3 is CASSMGLAGGSEQFF. The CDR3, as DNA: TGTGCCAGCAGCATGGGACTAGCGGGAGGTAGTGAGCAGTTCTTC.

The rearrangement uses TRBV6-4 and TRBJ2-7, with no clear D. Between the trimmed V and J ends, which lost 0 bases and 4 bases, there was a span of 25 bases. The length of the CDR3 is 19 residues. CDR1 and CDR2 (germline): MRHNA, SNTAGT. This CDR3 is CASSDSQIGWAPFEYEQYF. DNA for the CDR3: TGTGCCAGCAGTGACTCTCAGATAGGCTGGGCCCCTTTTGAATACGAGCAGTACTTC.

The rearrangement links TRBV6-5 to TRBJ2-5; D is possibly TRBD1 (6 bases). V was trimmed by 4 bases and J by 4 bases, leaving 13 bases between them. The germline V gene encodes CDR1 MNHEY and CDR2 SVGAGI. The CDR3 is 14 amino acids. The DNA for the CDR3 is TGTGCCAGCAGTTCCACAGGGTCGGGAGAGACCCAGTACTTC. Translation gives CASSSTGSGETQYF.

The chain links TRBV20-1 to TRBJ1-2, with a weak D call TRBD1 (5 bases). CDR1 is DFQATT, CDR2 SNEGSKA, per germline (reference sequence). This CDR3 is 11 amino acids long. V lost 3 bases and J lost 8, with 10 bases in between. For the CDR3, the DNA is TGCAGTGCTAGTACGGGGGACGGCTACACCTTC. Translation gives CSASTGDGYTF.

The J gene is TRBJ2-2, the V gene TRBV19; 13 bases are shared with TRBD2. V was pared by 0 bases and J by 6 bases, with 1 base of the junction left unmatched. The germline V gene encodes CDR1 LNHDA and CDR2 SQIVND (reference sequence). The CDR3 sequence is 16 residues long. The CDR3: CASSIDGTSGAGELFF. For the CDR3, the DNA is TGTGCCAGTAGTATAGACGGGACTAGCGGGGCCGGGGAGCTGTTTTTT.

The chain has TRBV23-1 and TRBJ1-5; 8 bases are a match to TRBD1. TRBV23-1 is given ORF status, its function remaining uncertain. This CDR3 has 17 amino acids. With 7 bases clipped from V and 4 bases from J, the junction kept 15 bases outside the gene matches. The DNA of the CDR3 is TGCGCCAGCACCTCAATGGGACAGGTCTGTAGTAATCAGCCCCAGCATTTT. Residues: CASTSMGQVCSNQPQHF.

This clone was counted between two and nine times. The rearrangement links TRBV3-1 (or the pseudogene TRBV3-2) to TRBJ2-7; 9 positions match TRBD1. The CDR3 has 13 amino acids. Germline CDR1 is LGHDT and CDR2 is YNNKEL (reference sequence). V shed 3 bases and J 3 bases; nucleotides not matched to a gene: 0. The CDR3, as DNA: TGTGCCAGCAGCCAGGGACAGGGCTACGAGCAGTACTTC. Amino acid sequence: CASSQGQGYEQYF.

V gene TRBV4-1 combines with J gene TRBJ1-1; D may be TRBD1 (5 bases). CDR3 length: 16 residues. Trimming took 2 bases from V and 1 from J, leaving 14 bases between them. CDR1 MGHRA and CDR2 YSYEKL come from the germline V gene. The CDR3: CASSQQGRLQNTEAFF. The CDR3 DNA reads TGCGCCAGCAGCCAACAGGGTAGACTGCAGAACACTGAAGCTTTCTTT.

The chain links TRBV30 to TRBJ2-3, with D perhaps TRBD2 (5 bases). Trimming took off 4 bases at V and 1 base at J, with 9 bases between the two ends. Germline values: CDR1 GTSNPN, CDR2 SVGIG (reference sequence). The CDR3 is made up of 13 amino acids. The CDR3 spells CAWTDGGTDTQYF. The CDR3 DNA is TGTGCCTGGACTGACGGGGGCACAGATACGCAGTATTTT. Based on the CDR3 plus reference TRBV30 and TRBJ2-3, the full variable domain is SQTIHQWPATLVQPVGSPLSLECTVEGTSNPNLYWYRQAAGRGLQLLFYSVGIGQISSEVPQNLSASRPQDRQFILSSKKLLLSDSGFYLCAWTDGGTDTQYFGPGTRLTVL.

Here the CDR3 reads CSVAGTGLGSGEQYF. Here the CDR3 DNA reads TGCAGCGTTGCCGGGACAGGGTTGGGGTCCGGCGAGCAGTACTTC. The chain links TRBV29-1 to TRBJ2-7; 9 nucleotides line up with TRBD1. Germline V gene sequence: CDR1 SQVTM, CDR2 ANQGSEA. Germline trimming cut 4 bases from V and 6 bases from J; bases unmatched to any gene: 13. This CDR3 has 15 residues.

The chain combines TRBV3-1 (or the pseudogene TRBV3-2) with TRBJ2-2; 8 bases match TRBD1. This CDR3 comprises 15 residues. Germline V lookup: CDR1 LGHDT, CDR2 YNNKEL (reference sequence). Losses at the gene ends were 7 bases for V and 3 bases for J; bases not matched to a gene: 7. The CDR3 sequence is CASTPGQGDTGELFF. Here the CDR3 DNA reads TGTGCCAGCACCCCCGGACAGGGAGACACCGGGGAGCTGTTTTTT.

V gene TRBV7-2 combines with J gene TRBJ2-3; 10 nucleotides line up with TRBD2. The germline V gene encodes CDR1 SGHTA and CDR2 FQGNSA. The CDR3 runs 17 residues. The junction had 8 bases not matched to a gene; V was cut back by 1 base and J by 4 bases. In DNA form, the CDR3 reads TGTGCCAGCAGCTTAGAGGGTAGCGGGGGGAGCGCAGATACGCAGTATTTT. Encoded protein: CASSLEGSGGSADTQYF.

The chain recombines TRBV19 with TRBJ2-3; tentatively, D is TRBD1 (6 bases). The germline V and J ends were trimmed by 6 bases and 1 base, with 14 bases remaining between them. Germline CDR1 is LNHDA and CDR2 is SQIVND (reference sequence). CDR3 length: 15 residues. DNA of the CDR3: TGTGCCAGTAGGGGGGCTGACAGCCGCACAGATACGCAGTATTTT. This translates into CASRGADSRTDTQYF.

The J gene is TRBJ1-2, the V gene TRBV7-2, with 8 positions matching TRBD1. The CDR3 runs 16 residues. The V gene's germline CDR1 is SGHTA and CDR2 FQGNSA. V shed 5 bases, J shed 4 bases, and the junction held 12 bases outside the gene matches. This CDR3 reads CASSPALTGAGYGYTF. Here the CDR3 DNA reads TGTGCCAGCAGCCCCGCCTTGACAGGGGCGGGCTATGGCTACACCTTC.

CDR3 sequence reads: CASSKGKRGGPAFF. The CDR3 DNA sequence: TGTGCCAGCAGCAAAGGTAAAAGAGGGGGTCCGGCTTTCTTT. V and J are TRBV21-1 and TRBJ1-1; the table's D call TRBD1 went unverified against the DNA. TRBV21-1 constitutes a pseudogene. CDR3 length: 14 residues.

The chain recombines TRBV14 with TRBJ2-1, with D perhaps TRBD2 (6 bases). The CDR3 is 15 amino acids. V was trimmed by 4 bases and J by 0 bases, leaving 10 bases between them. Looked up from germline, CDR1 is SGHDN and CDR2 is FVKESK. CDR3 in amino acids: CASSLDGSSYNEQFF. In DNA, the CDR3 is TGTGCCAGCAGCCTTGACGGGAGCTCCTACAATGAGCAGTTCTTC.

This clone has more than one count but fewer than ten. V is TRBV7-2 and J is TRBJ1-2, with D possibly being TRBD1 (6 bases). Between the trimmed V and J ends, which lost 1 base and 8 bases, there was a span of 14 bases. The germline V gene encodes CDR1 SGHTA and CDR2 FQGNSA. The CDR3 totals 14 residues. CDR3 protein: CASSLVAGAEGYTF. CDR3 sequence (DNA): TGTGCCAGCAGCTTAGTGGCAGGGGCCGAAGGCTACACCTTC. The full variable domain, its missing parts supplied by reference TRBV7-2 and TRBJ1-2, is GAGVSQSPSNKVTEKGKDVELRCDPISGHTALYWYRQSLGQGLEFLIYFQGNSAPDKSGLPSDRFSAERTGGSVSTLTIQRTQQEDSAVYLCASSLVAGAEGYTFGSGTRLTVV.

V gene TRBV11-2 combines with J gene TRBJ1-6; D not certain. The germline gives CDR1 SGHAT, CDR2 FQNNGV. This CDR3 is 16 amino acids long. Trimming removed 0 bases from V and 7 bases from J, with 13 bases in between. CDR3 sequence: CASSLEVWQLNSPLHF. CDR3 sequence (DNA): TGTGCCAGCAGCTTAGAGGTGTGGCAGTTAAATTCACCCCTCCACTTT. Drawing the rest from reference TRBV11-2 and TRBJ1-6, the complete variable domain is EAGVAQSPRYKIIEKRQSVAFWCNPISGHATLYWYQQILGQGPKLLIQFQNNGVVDDSQLPKDRFSAERLKGVDSTLKIQPAKLEDSAVYLCASSLEVWQLNSPLHFGNGTRLTVT.

CDR3 in amino acids: CAISESPAGVETQYF. CDR3 coding DNA: TGTGCCATCAGTGAGTCCCCAGCGGGGGTGGAGACCCAGTACTTC. The V gene is TRBV10-3, the J gene TRBJ2-5; 8 nucleotides align to TRBD2. Unmatched junction bases numbered 5, after V lost 0 bases and J lost 5 bases. The CDR3 is made up of 15 amino acids. Germline V gene lookup returns CDR1 ENHRY and CDR2 SYGVKD.

The CDR3 DNA reads TGTGCCAGCAGCTGGCCGGGACAGAACTACAATGAGCAGTTCTTC. Its translation is CASSWPGQNYNEQFF. V usage is TRBV6-2 or TRBV6-3 and J usage is TRBJ2-1; TRBD1 agrees at 7 bases. V gave up 6 bases and J gave up 3 bases; unmatched junction bases: 8. The CDR3 has 15 residues. From germline, CDR1 is MNHEY and CDR2 SVGEGT.

This clone has just one count. V gene TRBV6-5 combines with J gene TRBJ1-6; D is unclear. The germline V gene encodes CDR1 MNHEY and CDR2 SVGAGI. This CDR3 spans 14 amino acids. Deletions cut 6 bases from V and 7 bases from J, with 13 bases between. The CDR3 coding sequence is TGTGCCAGCAGCGTTACAGAAAGAAATTCACCCCTCCACTTT. Translating gives CASSVTERNSPLHF.

The chain joins TRBV6-2 or TRBV6-3 to TRBJ1-2, with D possibly being TRBD1 (5 bases). Trimming cost V 0 bases and J 5 bases, with 13 bases left between them. This CDR3 region has 15 residues. Germline CDR1 reads MNHEY; CDR2 reads SVGEGT. CDR3 loop: CASSYSSGSPYGYTF. CDR3 coding DNA: TGTGCCAGCAGTTACTCTTCAGGGTCACCTTATGGCTACACCTTC.

This clone was observed once. The chain carries TRBV7-2 and TRBJ2-7, with 8 bases identical to TRBD2. The germline gives CDR1 SGHTA, CDR2 FQGNSA. V lost 1 base to trimming and J lost 2 bases; unmatched junction nucleotides: 1. The CDR3 length is 14 residues. The CDR3 region is CASSLVSGAYEQYF. CDR3 DNA: TGTGCCAGCAGCTTAGTTAGCGGGGCCTACGAGCAGTACTTC. Full variable domain (missing parts from reference TRBV7-2 and TRBJ2-7): GAGVSQSPSNKVTEKGKDVELRCDPISGHTALYWYRQSLGQGLEFLIYFQGNSAPDKSGLPSDRFSAERTGGSVSTLTIQRTQQEDSAVYLCASSLVSGAYEQYFGPGTRLTVT.

The J gene is TRBJ2-1, the V gene TRBV6-2 or TRBV6-3; TRBD2 aligns across 9 bases. The V gene end was trimmed by 2 bases and the J gene end by 13 bases; junction bases not matched to a gene: 6. The germline CDR1 and CDR2 sequences are MNHEY and SVGEGT. The CDR3 totals 13 residues. For the CDR3, the DNA is TGTGCCAGCAGTTACGTGGCGGGGGGGGTTCAGTTCTTC. It codes for CASSYVAGGVQFF.

This clone has just one count. The V gene is TRBV9, the J gene TRBJ2-3; D possibly corresponds to TRBD2 (7 bases). V was pared by 4 bases and J by 2 bases, with 17 bases between. CDR1 SGDLS and CDR2 YYNGEE come from the germline V gene. The CDR3 length is 16 residues. CDR3 DNA: TGTGCCAGCAGCCCAAACGCGGGGGCCTTCACAGATACGCAGTATTTT. As protein: CASSPNAGAFTDTQYF.